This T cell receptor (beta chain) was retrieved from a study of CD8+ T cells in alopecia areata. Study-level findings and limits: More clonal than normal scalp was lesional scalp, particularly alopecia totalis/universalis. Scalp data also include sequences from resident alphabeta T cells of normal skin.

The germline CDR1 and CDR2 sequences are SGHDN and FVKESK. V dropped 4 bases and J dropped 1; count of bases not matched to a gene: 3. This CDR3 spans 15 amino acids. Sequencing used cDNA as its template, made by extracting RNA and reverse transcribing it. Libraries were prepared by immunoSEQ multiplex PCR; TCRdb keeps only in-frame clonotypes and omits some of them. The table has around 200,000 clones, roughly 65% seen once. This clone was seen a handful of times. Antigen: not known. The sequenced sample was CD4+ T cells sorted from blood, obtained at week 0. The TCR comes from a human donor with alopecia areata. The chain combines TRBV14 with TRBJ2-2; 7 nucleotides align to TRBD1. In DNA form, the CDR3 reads TGTGCCAGCAGCCTCCGGACAGGGAACACCGGGGAGCTGTTTTTT. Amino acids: CASSLRTGNTGELFF.